This TCR beta chain was captured in a study of neurological immune-mediated disorders. Germline loops: CDR1 KGHSH, CDR2 LQKENI. The V gene end was trimmed by 4 bases and the J gene end by 2 bases; junction bases not matched to a gene: 3. The CDR3 extends over 15 amino acids. Comments on this clonotype: The antigen is undetermined.

TCRdb ran MiXCR on the 5' RACE reads and lists one entry per CDR3 protein. The sample lists under 50,000 distinct CDR3 sequences, about 9.9% occurring once. Regarding the study as a whole: Private repertoires in all groups were suggested by the finding that expanded clones across subjects shared no CDR3 amino acid sequences.

This chain links TRBV18 with TRBJ2-5, with 11 bases lining up with TRBD2. This sequence originates from a woman aged 25 to 39 with HTLV-1-associated myelopathy (HAM/TSP). Specimen: CD4+ T cells from blood. CDR3 nucleotides: TGTGCCAGCTCACTACTAGCGGGGGCACAAGAGACCCAGTACTTC. Protein sequence: CASSLLAGAQETQYF.